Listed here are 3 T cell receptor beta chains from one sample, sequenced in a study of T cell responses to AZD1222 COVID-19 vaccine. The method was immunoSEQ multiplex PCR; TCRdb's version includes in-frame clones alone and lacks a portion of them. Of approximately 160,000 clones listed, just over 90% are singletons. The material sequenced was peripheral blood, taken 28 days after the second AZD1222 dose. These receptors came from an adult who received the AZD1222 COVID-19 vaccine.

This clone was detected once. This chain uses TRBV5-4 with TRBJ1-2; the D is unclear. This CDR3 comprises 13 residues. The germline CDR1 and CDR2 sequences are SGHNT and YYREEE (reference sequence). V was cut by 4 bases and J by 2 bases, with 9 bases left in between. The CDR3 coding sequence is TGTGCCAGCAGCGTGCCGGGGAACTATGGCTACACCTTC. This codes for CASSVPGNYGYTF.

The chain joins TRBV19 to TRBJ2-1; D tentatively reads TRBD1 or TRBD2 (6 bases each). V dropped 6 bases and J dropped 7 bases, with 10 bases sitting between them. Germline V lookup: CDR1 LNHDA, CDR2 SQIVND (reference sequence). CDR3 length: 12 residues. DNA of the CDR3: TGTGCCAGTAGCCGAGGGGGGAATGAGCAGTTCTTC. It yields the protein CASSRGGNEQFF. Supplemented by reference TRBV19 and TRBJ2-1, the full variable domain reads DGGITQSPKYLFRKEGQNVTLSCEQNLNHDAMYWYRQDPGQGLRLIYYSQIVNDFQKGDIAEGYSVSREKKESFPLTVTSAQKNPTAFYLCASSRGGNEQFFGPGTRLTVL.

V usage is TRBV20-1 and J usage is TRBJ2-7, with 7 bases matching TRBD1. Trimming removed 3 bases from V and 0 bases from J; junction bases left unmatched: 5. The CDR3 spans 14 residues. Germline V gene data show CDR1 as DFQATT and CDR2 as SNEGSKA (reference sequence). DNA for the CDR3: TGCAGTGCTAGTACAGGGGTGGGCTCCTACGAGCAGTACTTC. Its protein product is CSASTGVGSYEQYF.